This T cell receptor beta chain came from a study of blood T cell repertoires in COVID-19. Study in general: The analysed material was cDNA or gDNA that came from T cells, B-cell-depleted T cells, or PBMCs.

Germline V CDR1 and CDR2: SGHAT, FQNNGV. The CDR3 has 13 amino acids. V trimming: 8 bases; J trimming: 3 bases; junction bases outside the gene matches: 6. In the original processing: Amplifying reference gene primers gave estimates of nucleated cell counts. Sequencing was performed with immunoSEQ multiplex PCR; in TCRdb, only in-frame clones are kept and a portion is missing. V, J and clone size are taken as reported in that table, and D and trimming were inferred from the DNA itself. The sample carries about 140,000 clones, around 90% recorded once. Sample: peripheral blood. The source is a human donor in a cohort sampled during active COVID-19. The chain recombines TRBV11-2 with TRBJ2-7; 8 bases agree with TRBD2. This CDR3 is CASSGGANYEQYF. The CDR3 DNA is TGTGCCAGCTCGGGGGGGGCAAACTACGAGCAGTACTTC.